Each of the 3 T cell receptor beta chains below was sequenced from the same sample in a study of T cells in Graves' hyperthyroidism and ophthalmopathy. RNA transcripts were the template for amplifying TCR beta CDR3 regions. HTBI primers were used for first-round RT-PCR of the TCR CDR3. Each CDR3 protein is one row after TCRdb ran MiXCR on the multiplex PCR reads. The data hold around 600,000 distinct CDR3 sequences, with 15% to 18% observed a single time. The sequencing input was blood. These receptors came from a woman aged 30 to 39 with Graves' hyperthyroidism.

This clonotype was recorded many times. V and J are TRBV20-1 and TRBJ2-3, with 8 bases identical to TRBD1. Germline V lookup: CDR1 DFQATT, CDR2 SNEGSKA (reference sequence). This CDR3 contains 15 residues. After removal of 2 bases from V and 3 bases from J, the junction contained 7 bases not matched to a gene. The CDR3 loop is CSARPPRQGTDTQYF. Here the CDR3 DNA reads TGCAGTGCTAGACCCCCGAGACAGGGGACAGATACGCAGTATTTT.

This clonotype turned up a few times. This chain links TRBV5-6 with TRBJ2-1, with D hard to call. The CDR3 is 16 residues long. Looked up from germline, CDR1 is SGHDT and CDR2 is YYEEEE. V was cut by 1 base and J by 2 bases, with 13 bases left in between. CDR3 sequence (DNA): TGTGCCAGCAGCTTGATGCGTCAGTCAACCTACAATGAGCAGTTCTTC. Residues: CASSLMRQSTYNEQFF.

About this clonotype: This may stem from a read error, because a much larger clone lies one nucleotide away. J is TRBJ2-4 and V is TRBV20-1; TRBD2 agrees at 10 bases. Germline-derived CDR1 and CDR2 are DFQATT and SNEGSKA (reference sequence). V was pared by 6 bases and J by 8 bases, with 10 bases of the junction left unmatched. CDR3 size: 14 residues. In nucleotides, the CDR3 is TGCAGTGCAGTTCCTAGCGGGAGTTTTGACATTCAGTACTTC. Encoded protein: CSAVPSGSFDIQYF.